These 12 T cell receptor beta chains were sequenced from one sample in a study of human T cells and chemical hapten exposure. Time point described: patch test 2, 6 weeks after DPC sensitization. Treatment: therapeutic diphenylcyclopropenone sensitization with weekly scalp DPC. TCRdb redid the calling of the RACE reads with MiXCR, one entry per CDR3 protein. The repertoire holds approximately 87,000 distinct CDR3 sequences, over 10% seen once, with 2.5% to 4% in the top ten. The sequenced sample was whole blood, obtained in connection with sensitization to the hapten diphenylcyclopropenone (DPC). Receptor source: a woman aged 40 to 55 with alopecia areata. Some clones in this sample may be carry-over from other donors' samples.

CDR3 sequence: CAISGKQGAGTEAFF. In DNA, the CDR3 is TGTGCCATCAGTGGGAAACAGGGGGCCGGCACTGAAGCTTTCTTT. The gene calls are TRBV10-3 and TRBJ1-1, with 9 positions matching TRBD1. CDR3 length equals 15 residues. The V gene's germline CDR1 is ENHRY and CDR2 SYGVKD. V shed 4 bases, J shed 4 bases, and the junction held 7 bases outside the gene matches.

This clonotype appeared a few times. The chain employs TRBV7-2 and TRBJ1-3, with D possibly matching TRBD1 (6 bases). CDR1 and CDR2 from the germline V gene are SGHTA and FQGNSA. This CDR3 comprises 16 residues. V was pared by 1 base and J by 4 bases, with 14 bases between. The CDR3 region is CASSLVGGGAGNTIYF. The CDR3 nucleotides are TGTGCCAGCAGCTTAGTGGGAGGGGGAGCGGGAAACACCATATATTTT.

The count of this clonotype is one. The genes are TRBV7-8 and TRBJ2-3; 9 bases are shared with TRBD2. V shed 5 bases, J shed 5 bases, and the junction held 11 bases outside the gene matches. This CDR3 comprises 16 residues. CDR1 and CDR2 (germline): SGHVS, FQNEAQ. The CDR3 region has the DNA TGTGCCAGCAGCCCCTCCGGCGGGAGGGCCCTAGATACGCAGTATTTT. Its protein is CASSPSGGRALDTQYF.

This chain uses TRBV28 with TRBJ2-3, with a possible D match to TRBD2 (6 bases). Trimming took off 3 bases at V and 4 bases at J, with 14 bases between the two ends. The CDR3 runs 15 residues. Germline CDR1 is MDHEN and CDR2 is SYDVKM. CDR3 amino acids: CASSLSFSGADTQYF. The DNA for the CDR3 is TGTGCCAGCAGTTTGAGCTTCTCGGGGGCAGATACGCAGTATTTT.

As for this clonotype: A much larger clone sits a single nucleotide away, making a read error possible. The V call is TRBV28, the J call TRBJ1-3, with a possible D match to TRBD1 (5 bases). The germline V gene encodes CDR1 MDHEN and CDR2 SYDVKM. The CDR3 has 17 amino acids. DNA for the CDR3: TGTGCCAGCAGTTTATTGTCCAGGGCCCTCTCTGGAAACACCAAATATTTT. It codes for CASSLLSRALSGNTKYF.

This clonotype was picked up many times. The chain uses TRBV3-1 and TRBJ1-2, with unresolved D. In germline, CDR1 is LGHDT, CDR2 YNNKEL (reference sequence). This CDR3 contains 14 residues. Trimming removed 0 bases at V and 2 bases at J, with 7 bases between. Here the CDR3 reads CASSQDLGNYGYTF. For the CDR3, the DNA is TGTGCCAGCAGCCAAGATCTAGGCAACTATGGCTACACCTTC.

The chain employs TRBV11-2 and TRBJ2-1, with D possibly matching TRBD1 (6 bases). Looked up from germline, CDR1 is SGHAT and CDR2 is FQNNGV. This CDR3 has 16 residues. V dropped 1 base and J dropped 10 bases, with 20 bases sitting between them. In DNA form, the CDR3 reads TGTGCCAGCAGCTTAGCCCCTAGTGGGGGCTACAGAGAGCAGTTCTTC. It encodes CASSLAPSGGYREQFF.

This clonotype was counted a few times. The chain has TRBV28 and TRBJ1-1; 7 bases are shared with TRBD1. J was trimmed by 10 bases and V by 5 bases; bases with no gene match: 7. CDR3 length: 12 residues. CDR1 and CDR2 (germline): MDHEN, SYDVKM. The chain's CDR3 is CASSPRQGVAFF. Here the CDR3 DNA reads TGTGCCAGCAGTCCCCGACAGGGAGTAGCTTTCTTT.

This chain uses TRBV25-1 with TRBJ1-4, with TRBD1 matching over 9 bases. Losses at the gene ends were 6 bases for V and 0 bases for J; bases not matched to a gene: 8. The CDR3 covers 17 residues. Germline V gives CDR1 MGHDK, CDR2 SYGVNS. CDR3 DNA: TGTGCCAGCAGCTACTTAGGGACAGGGCCAACTAATGAAAAACTGTTTTTT. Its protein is CASSYLGTGPTNEKLFF.

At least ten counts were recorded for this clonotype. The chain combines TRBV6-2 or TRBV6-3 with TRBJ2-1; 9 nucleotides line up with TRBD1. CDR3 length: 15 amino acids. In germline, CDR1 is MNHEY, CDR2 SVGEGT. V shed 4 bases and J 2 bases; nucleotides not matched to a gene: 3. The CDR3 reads CASSWGTGPYNEQFF. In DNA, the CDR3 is TGTGCCAGCAGTTGGGGGACAGGGCCCTACAATGAGCAGTTCTTC.

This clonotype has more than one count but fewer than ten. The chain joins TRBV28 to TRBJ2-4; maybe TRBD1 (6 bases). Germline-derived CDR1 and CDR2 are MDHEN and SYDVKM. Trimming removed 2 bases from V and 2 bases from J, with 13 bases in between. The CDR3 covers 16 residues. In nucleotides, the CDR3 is TGTGCCAGCAGTTTACGTCTGGGGGCGACCAAAAACATTCAGTACTTC. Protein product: CASSLRLGATKNIQYF.

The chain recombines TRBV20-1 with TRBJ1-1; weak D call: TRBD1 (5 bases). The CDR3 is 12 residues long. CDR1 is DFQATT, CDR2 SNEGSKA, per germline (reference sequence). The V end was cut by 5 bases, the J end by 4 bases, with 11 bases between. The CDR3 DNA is TGCAGTGCTTTACCGGGGGGCACTGAAGCTTTCTTT. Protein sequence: CSALPGGTEAFF.